The T cell receptor (beta chain) described here comes from a study of CD8 T cells in ankylosing spondylitis. General study findings and limits: Past studies reported some motif variants in reactive arthritis synovial fluid and blood. For ankylosing spondylitis blood, a TCR beta motif of about eight highly homologous variants appeared characteristic. Disease-linked clones, CD8+, were relatively rare in peripheral blood. Reportedly, significant enrichment of disease-linked clones occurred in matched ankylosing spondylitis synovial fluid.

Quantitative 5'-RACE with molecular barcodes was used to make the TCR beta libraries. Each CDR3 protein is one row after TCRdb ran MiXCR on the 5' RACE reads. The table has around 540,000 distinct CDR3 sequences, roughly an eighth seen once; the top ten hold approximately 6.2%. There are 17 residues in the CDR3. Trimming cost V 5 bases and J 4 bases; bases outside gene matches: 10. In germline, CDR1 is SGHAT, CDR2 FQNNGV. This clonotype was seen a handful of times. The antigen is not known. The V and J genes are TRBV11-2 and TRBJ2-6, with TRBD1 matching 8 bases. This TCR was recovered from a male donor with ankylosing spondylitis. The specimen was blood, either unsorted or a sorted T cell fraction (not recorded which). CDR3 sequence reads: CASSPTGGLGGANVLTF. Here the CDR3 DNA reads TGTGCCAGCAGCCCCACAGGGGGTCTAGGGGGGGCCAACGTCCTGACTTTC.